What follows are 13 T cell receptor beta chains derived from one specimen sequenced in a study of blood T cell repertoires in COVID-19. Repertoires were generated with immunoSEQ multiplex PCR, while TCRdb's copy carries only in-frame clones and drops some. The sample gives 430,000 or so clones, roughly 90% of which show up once; 1.8% is in the top ten. Sequences were obtained from PBMCs or T cells enriched from blood (not recorded which). These receptors were taken from a woman aged 40 to 55 who had recovered from COVID-19.

This sequence joins TRBV7-9 and TRBJ2-5, with D perhaps matching TRBD2 (6 bases). CDR1 SEHNR and CDR2 FQNEAQ come from the germline V gene (reference sequence). The CDR3 has 15 amino acids. V was pared by 5 bases and J by 2 bases, with 15 bases between. Here the CDR3 DNA reads TGTGCCAGCAGCCTCGGGACTTCGCATCAAGAGACCCAGTACTTC. Protein: CASSLGTSHQETQYF.

V usage is TRBV9 and J usage is TRBJ1-2, with 8 bases identical to TRBD1. Trimming cost V 4 bases and J 2 bases; bases outside gene matches: 10. The CDR3 extends over 16 amino acids. The germline V gene has CDR1 SGDLS and CDR2 YYNGEE. The CDR3: CASSTEYRQGNYGYTF. The CDR3 nucleotides are TGTGCCAGCAGCACCGAATACAGACAGGGGAACTATGGCTACACCTTC.

This sequence joins TRBV29-1 and TRBJ2-3; 8 bases match TRBD1. J lost 6 bases, V lost 2 bases, and 1 base had no gene match. The CDR3 spans 12 residues. Per the germline V gene, CDR1 is SQVTM and CDR2 is ANQGSEA. CDR3 nucleotide sequence: TGCAGCGTTGAACAGGGGGCTGATACGCAGTATTTT. This sequence encodes CSVEQGADTQYF.

The table lists this clone with a few counts. The chain carries TRBV11-2 and TRBJ2-7, with D hard to call. This CDR3 spans 14 amino acids. Trimming left V 0 bases short and J 9 bases short, with 15 bases between. Per the germline V gene, CDR1 is SGHAT and CDR2 is FQNNGV. The CDR3 loop reads CASSLEALASGQYF. The CDR3 bases are TGTGCCAGCAGCTTAGAGGCGTTAGCATCGGGGCAGTACTTC.

The V call is TRBV7-2, the J call TRBJ2-1; D gene unclear. The CDR3 spans 14 residues. Trimming took 7 bases from V and 7 from J, leaving 17 bases between them. The germline gives CDR1 SGHTA, CDR2 FQGNSA. As DNA, the CDR3 is TGTGCCAGCAACTTCTTTGGAGCCGGAAATGAGCAGTTCTTC. Translating it yields CASNFFGAGNEQFF.

This clone has a single count. This sample includes further DNA sequences coding for the same CDR3. V is TRBV27 and J is TRBJ2-1, with D possibly being TRBD2 (6 bases). The germline V gene has CDR1 MNHEY and CDR2 SMNVEV (reference sequence). V lost 2 bases and J 0 bases, leaving 11 bases between the germline ends. The CDR3 is 16 residues long. CDR3 sequence reads: CASSLGAGSSYNEQFF. Written as DNA, the CDR3 is TGTGCCAGCAGTTTAGGGGCCGGGAGCTCCTACAATGAGCAGTTCTTC.

The chain carries TRBV5-6 and TRBJ2-7; 7 positions match TRBD2. The CDR3 spans 13 residues. The germline CDR1 and CDR2 sequences are SGHDT and YYEEEE. The V segment lost 4 bases and the J segment 6 bases; nucleotides outside the gene matches: 7. CDR3 region: CASSPPSGVEQYF. CDR3 DNA sequence: TGTGCCAGCAGCCCGCCGAGCGGGGTCGAGCAGTACTTC.

V is TRBV19 and J is TRBJ1-2, with a weak D call TRBD1 (6 bases). CDR1 is LNHDA, CDR2 SQIVND, per germline (reference sequence). Deletions cut 6 bases from V and 6 bases from J, with 14 bases between. There are 13 residues in the CDR3. CDR3 in amino acids: CASSLGQIDGYTF. Here the CDR3 DNA reads TGTGCCAGTAGCCTGGGACAAATAGATGGCTACACCTTC.

The chain couples TRBV6-5 to TRBJ2-4, with 9 bases aligning to TRBD1. This CDR3 has 16 residues. Germline lookup yields CDR1 MNHEY and CDR2 SVGAGI. The trim removed 0 bases at V and 7 bases at J, leaving 7 bases unmatched. In nucleotides, the CDR3 is TGTGCCAGCAGTTACTCGACCGCCGGGACAGGGAACATTCAGTACTTC. It encodes CASSYSTAGTGNIQYF.

For this clone: One end of the junction varies from germline; a read error may be responsible. The gene calls are TRBV11-3 and TRBJ1-2; TRBD1 might be the D (5 bases). The CDR3 totals 16 residues. Looked up from germline, CDR1 is SGHNT and CDR2 is YENEEA. CDR3 sequence reads: CASSQSRPGENSGYTF. The CDR3 nucleotides are TGTGCCAGCAGCCAATCCCGGCCGGGGGAGAACTCTGGCTACACCTTC.

The rearrangement links TRBV2 to TRBJ2-7; tentative D call: TRBD1 (6 bases). Germline V lookup: CDR1 SNHLY, CDR2 FYNNEI. There are 15 residues in the CDR3. Trimming removed 8 bases from V and 5 bases from J, with 22 bases in between. The CDR3 DNA reads as TGTGCCAGCGGCCAAGGCAACAGGGAAGCCCACGAGCAGTACTTC. This codes for CASGQGNREAHEQYF.

J is TRBJ1-1 and V is TRBV12-3 or TRBV12-4; D is unresolved. Trimming left V 8 bases short and J 8 bases short, with 18 bases between. The CDR3 is made up of 13 amino acids. The CDR3 nucleotides are TGTGCCAGCCTTCAGGCCCTGGTCTCCGAAGCTTTCTTT. Protein: CASLQALVSEAFF.

This clone was detected once. The genes are TRBV6-1 and TRBJ1-6, with 9 bases matching TRBD1. The CDR3 has 16 residues. Germline lookup yields CDR1 MNHNS and CDR2 SASEGT. J lost 6 bases, V lost 5 bases, and 8 bases had no gene match. CDR3 sequence: CASSQGTGIINSPLHF. Here the CDR3 DNA reads TGTGCCAGCAGTCAAGGGACAGGGATTATTAATTCACCCCTCCACTTT.